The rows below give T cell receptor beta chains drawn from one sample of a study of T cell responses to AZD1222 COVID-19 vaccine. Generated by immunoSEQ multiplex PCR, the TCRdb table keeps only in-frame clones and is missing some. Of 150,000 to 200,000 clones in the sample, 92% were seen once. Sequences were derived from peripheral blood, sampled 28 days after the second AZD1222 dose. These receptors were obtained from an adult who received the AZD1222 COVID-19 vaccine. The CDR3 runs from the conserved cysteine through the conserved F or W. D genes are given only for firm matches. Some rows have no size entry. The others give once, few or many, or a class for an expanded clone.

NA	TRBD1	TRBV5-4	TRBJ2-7	CASSPGGDRAGSEQYF	TGTGCCAGCAGCCCTGGGGGGGACAGGGCGGGGTCCGAGCAGTACTTC
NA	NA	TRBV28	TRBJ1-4	CASSLFHGTFNEKLFF	TGTGCCAGCAGTTTATTCCACGGGACTTTTAATGAAAAACTGTTTTTT
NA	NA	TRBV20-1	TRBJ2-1	CSASLGSGLNNEQFF	TGCAGTGCTAGTTTAGGGAGCGGCCTAAACAATGAGCAGTTCTTC
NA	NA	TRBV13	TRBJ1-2	CASSTYGGALVGYTF	TGTGCCAGCAGCACCTACGGGGGGGCCTTGGTTGGCTACACCTTC
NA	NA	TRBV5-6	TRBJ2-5	CASSIGRLQETQYF	TGTGCCAGCAGCATTGGTAGGCTCCAAGAGACCCAGTACTTC
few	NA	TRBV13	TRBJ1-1	CASSLGGIMNTEAFF	TGTGCCAGCAGCTTAGGCGGCATCATGAACACTGAAGCTTTCTTT
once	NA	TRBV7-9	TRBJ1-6	CASSLYGNSPLHF	TGTGCCAGCAGCTTATACGGTAATTCACCCCTCCACTTT
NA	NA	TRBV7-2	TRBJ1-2	CASSLEGSYYGYTF	TGTGCCAGCAGCTTAGAGGGCAGTTACTATGGCTACACCTTC
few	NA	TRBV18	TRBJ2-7	CASSLSGTYEQYF	TGTGCCAGCTCACTCTCAGGAACCTACGAGCAGTACTTC
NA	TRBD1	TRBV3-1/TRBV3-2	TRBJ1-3	CASSQVGVDRGGNTIYF	TGTGCCAGCAGCCAAGTAGGGGTAGACAGGGGCGGAAACACCATATATTTT
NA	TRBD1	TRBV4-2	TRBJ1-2	CASSQVFLTQTNDRGKDGYTF	TGTGCCAGCAGCCAAGTCTTCCTGACCCAGACGAACGACAGGGGGAAGGATGGCTACACCTTC
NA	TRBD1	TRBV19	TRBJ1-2	CASSIGTGEENGYTF	TGTGCCAGTAGTATCGGGACAGGGGAAGAGAATGGCTACACCTTC
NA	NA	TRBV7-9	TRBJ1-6	CASSPDRDLHF	TGTGCCAGCTCCCCTGATCGTGACCTCCACTTT
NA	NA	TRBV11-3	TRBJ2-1	CASSLGSRFIPQGEQFF	TGTGCCAGCAGCTTAGGGTCTAGGTTTATTCCCCAAGGTGAGCAGTTCTTC
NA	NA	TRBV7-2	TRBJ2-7	CASSSWANGEQYF	TGTGCCAGCAGCTCCTGGGCCAACGGCGAGCAGTACTTC
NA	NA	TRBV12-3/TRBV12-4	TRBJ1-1	CASSPTVNTEAFF	TGTGCCAGCAGTCCTACAGTGAACACTGAAGCTTTCTTT
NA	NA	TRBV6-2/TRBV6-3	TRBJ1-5	CASSYSGSPDASQHF	TGTGCCAGCAGTTACTCGGGATCTCCCGATGCGTCCCAGCATTTT
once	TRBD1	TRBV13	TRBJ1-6	CASSPRTGGYNSPLHF	TGTGCCAGCAGCCCAAGGACAGGGGGGTATAATTCACCCCTCCACTTT
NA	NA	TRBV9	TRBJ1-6	CASSAGGRVNSPLHF	TGTGCCAGCAGCGCCGGGGGAAGGGTCAATTCACCCCTCCACTTT
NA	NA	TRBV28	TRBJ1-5	CASSFSRTIGRPQHF	TGTGCCAGCAGTTTTTCCAGAACTATCGGGAGGCCCCAGCATTTT
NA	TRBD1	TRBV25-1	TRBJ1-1	CASSETHRGRGTEAFF	TGTGCCAGCAGTGAAACCCACAGGGGGAGAGGAACTGAAGCTTTCTTT
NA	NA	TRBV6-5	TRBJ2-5	CASSFPPETQYF	TGTGCCAGCAGTTTCCCCCCGGAGACCCAGTACTTC
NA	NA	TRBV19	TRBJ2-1	CASSPGGEQFF	TGTGCCAGTAGCCCTGGAGGTGAGCAGTTCTTC
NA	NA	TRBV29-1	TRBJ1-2	CSVEGPGGYGYTF	TGCAGCGTCGAGGGTCCGGGAGGCTATGGCTACACCTTC
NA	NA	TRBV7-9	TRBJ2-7	CAGSRGHEQYF	TGTGCCGGGAGTAGGGGCCACGAGCAGTACTTC
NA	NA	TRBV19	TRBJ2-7	CASRTGSSPYEQYF	TGTGCCAGTAGGACCGGGTCGTCCCCTTACGAGCAGTACTTC
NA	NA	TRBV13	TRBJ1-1	CASSSVRVGGRGTEAFF	TGTGCCAGCAGCTCAGTCAGGGTAGGGGGGCGAGGCACTGAAGCTTTCTTT
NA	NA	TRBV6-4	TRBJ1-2	CASSPGTFGRGYTF	TGTGCCAGCAGTCCCGGGACATTCGGGAGGGGCTACACCTTC
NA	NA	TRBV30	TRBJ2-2	CAWSSRVGTGELFF	TGTGCCTGGAGCAGCAGGGTGGGCACCGGGGAGCTGTTTTTT